Following are 20 T cell receptor beta chains from one sample sequenced in a study of cytotoxic CD8 clonotypes in ibrutinib-treated CLL. Method: immunoSEQ multiplex PCR; TCRdb's copy keeps in-frame clones and lacks some. The sample contains fewer than 200,000 clones, around 80% of which appear only once. This material consisted of PBMCs, taken after 24 months of ibrutinib treatment. Every receptor here comes from a human donor with chronic lymphocytic leukemia.

A few counts support this clone. CDR3 region: CASSRGGPNQPQHF. In nucleotides, the CDR3 is TGTGCCAGCAGCCGCGGGGGCCCTAATCAGCCCCAGCATTTT. The J gene is TRBJ1-5, the V gene TRBV6-5; D is possibly TRBD1 (6 bases). Trimming cost V 6 bases and J 4 bases, with 13 bases left between them. CDR3 length: 14 residues. Looked up from germline, CDR1 is MNHEY and CDR2 is SVGAGI.

The chain is built from TRBV7-3 and TRBJ2-3, with 8 bases aligning to TRBD2. The CDR3 loop spans 15 amino acids. CDR1 and CDR2 from the germline V gene are SGHTA and FQGTGA. The ends lost 3 bases at V and 8 bases at J; junction bases unmatched: 10. CDR3 coding DNA: TGTGCCAGCAGCTTCTCCCCAGCGGGAGTATCTACGCAGTATTTT. Its translation: CASSFSPAGVSTQYF. The full variable domain, rest sourced from reference TRBV7-3 and TRBJ2-3, is GAGVSQTPSNKVTEKGKYVELRCDPISGHTALYWYRQSLGQGPEFLIYFQGTGAADDSGLPNDRFFAVRPEGSVSTLKIQRTERGDSAVYLCASSFSPAGVSTQYFGPGTRLTVL.

This chain joins TRBV9 and TRBJ2-5; no clear D gene. Trimming removed 3 bases from V and 3 bases from J, with 3 bases in between. CDR1 SGDLS and CDR2 YYNGEE come from the germline V gene. The CDR3 contains 11 residues. The CDR3 sequence: CASSAEETQYF. The DNA for the CDR3 is TGTGCCAGCAGCGCCGAAGAGACCCAGTACTTC.

This chain links TRBV7-2 with TRBJ1-3; D remains ambiguous. The CDR3 spans 15 residues. Trimming stripped 3 bases from V and 2 bases from J, with 11 bases between. Germline loops: CDR1 SGHTA, CDR2 FQGNSA. The CDR3 DNA sequence: TGTGCCAGCAGCTTGTTGGAGGGTACTGGAAACACCATATATTTT. Its translation is CASSLLEGTGNTIYF.

V usage is TRBV7-2 and J usage is TRBJ1-1; D not certain. This CDR3 is 15 amino acids long. Per germline, CDR1 SGHTA and CDR2 FQGNSA. Trimming pared 3 bases from V and 4 bases from J, leaving 15 bases between. Written as DNA, the CDR3 is TGTGCCAGCAGCTTTGGAAGAGCTGCGGGCACTGAAGCTTTCTTT. Translation gives CASSFGRAAGTEAFF.

This sequence joins TRBV6-1 and TRBJ1-6; 8 bases map to TRBD1. V was pared by 2 bases and J by 6 bases, with 9 bases of the junction left unmatched. Germline lookup yields CDR1 MNHNS and CDR2 SASEGT. The CDR3 sequence is 17 residues long. This CDR3 is CASSESWAGGFNSPLHF. The CDR3 DNA sequence: TGTGCCAGCAGTGAAAGTTGGGCAGGGGGCTTTAATTCACCCCTCCACTTT.

The genes are TRBV9 and TRBJ2-7; D uncertain. Trimming took 3 bases from V and 5 from J, leaving 15 bases between them. Germline loops: CDR1 SGDLS, CDR2 YYNGEE. The CDR3 spans 14 residues. As DNA, the CDR3 is TGTGCCAGCAGCGATCAAGTAGGTTCCCACGAGCAGTACTTC. As protein: CASSDQVGSHEQYF.

The rearrangement links TRBV6-5 to TRBJ2-3; D unclear. V lost 2 bases, J lost 2 bases, and 5 bases lay in between. The CDR3 runs to 13 residues. Germline V lookup: CDR1 MNHEY, CDR2 SVGAGI. The CDR3 sequence: CASSYILTDTQYF. The CDR3 DNA is TGTGCCAGCAGTTACATCCTCACAGATACGCAGTATTTT.

This chain links TRBV4-1 with TRBJ1-2; D gene uncertain. The CDR3 runs to 13 residues. Germline-derived CDR1 and CDR2 are MGHRA and YSYEKL. V lost 0 bases and J 8 bases, leaving 10 bases between the germline ends. The CDR3 DNA reads TGCGCCAGCAGCCAAGATCAACTAGGGGGCTACACCTTC. It encodes CASSQDQLGGYTF.

The chain employs TRBV5-1 and TRBJ2-5; the D gene is possibly TRBD1 (5 bases). V was cut by 4 bases and J by 5 bases, with 15 bases left in between. The CDR3 has 14 amino acids. The V gene's germline CDR1 is SGHRS and CDR2 YFSETQ. In nucleotides, the CDR3 is TGCGCCAGCAGCCGATTACAGGTTACGGAGACCCAGTACTTC. This codes for CASSRLQVTETQYF.

The V gene is TRBV30, the J gene TRBJ2-4; 8 nucleotides match TRBD1. With 2 bases clipped from V and 3 bases from J, the junction kept 3 bases outside the gene matches. In germline, CDR1 is GTSNPN, CDR2 SVGIG (reference sequence). This CDR3 spans 14 amino acids. The CDR3 region has the DNA TGTGCCTGGAGTCTAACAGGGGGCAAAAACATTCAGTACTTC. It specifies CAWSLTGGKNIQYF.

The chain couples TRBV21-1 to TRBJ2-1; TRBD1, the D gene given by the table, was not confirmed from the DNA. TRBV21-1 counts as a pseudogene. The CDR3 runs 17 residues. CDR3 sequence: CASSKECQGPNNDEQFF. The CDR3 DNA sequence: TGTGCCAGCAGCAAAGAGTGCCAGGGGCCCAACAATGATGAGCAGTTCTTC.

V gene TRBV6-5 combines with J gene TRBJ2-1; 14 nucleotides match TRBD2. J lost 9 bases, V lost 6 bases, and 7 bases had no gene match. This CDR3 is 15 amino acids long. Looked up from germline, CDR1 is MNHEY and CDR2 is SVGAGI. CDR3 sequence: CASSAGTSGRSEQFF. The CDR3 bases are TGTGCCAGCAGCGCCGGGACTAGCGGGAGATCTGAGCAGTTCTTC.

In nucleotides, the CDR3 is TGTGCCAGCAGCCCCGAAACTTACTATGGCTACACCTTC. Translating it yields CASSPETYYGYTF. The rearrangement joins TRBV7-9 to TRBJ1-2; no firm D call. Germline V gene sequence: CDR1 SEHNR, CDR2 FQNEAQ (reference sequence). The length of the CDR3 is 13 residues. The ends were cut back, 5 bases at V and 3 bases at J, with 10 bases in the middle.

The chain is built from TRBV6-1 and TRBJ1-2; 9 nucleotides align to TRBD1. The trim removed 7 bases at V and 4 bases at J, leaving 7 bases unmatched. The CDR3 has 14 amino acids. The germline gives CDR1 MNHNS, CDR2 SASEGT. The CDR3 here is CASTSDRGVYGYTF. CDR3 in DNA: TGTGCCAGCACCTCGGACAGGGGCGTCTATGGCTACACCTTC.

The chain combines TRBV6-5 with TRBJ1-5, with D possibly being TRBD1 (6 bases). Germline values: CDR1 MNHEY, CDR2 SVGAGI. Trimming shortened V by 5 bases and J by 4 bases, and 9 bases separated the two germline ends. This CDR3 has 13 amino acids. The CDR3 coding sequence is TGTGCCAGCAGTGGACAGACAAATCAGCCCCAGCATTTT. Translation gives CASSGQTNQPQHF.

The chain recombines TRBV4-3 with TRBJ2-3; the D gene is possibly TRBD2 (5 bases). V was pared by 0 bases and J by 6 bases, with 19 bases between. The germline CDR1 and CDR2 sequences are LGHNA and YSLEER. This CDR3 has 17 residues. The CDR3 DNA sequence: TGCGCCAGCAGCCAAGATCTCTACTTTCAAAGGGAGGATACGCAGTATTTT. Its protein product is CASSQDLYFQREDTQYF.

The rearrangement joins TRBV5-4 to TRBJ2-5, with D maybe TRBD2 (5 bases). The CDR3 totals 14 residues. V lost 4 bases, J lost 5 bases, and 15 bases lay in between. Germline V gene data show CDR1 as SGHNT and CDR2 as YYREEE (reference sequence). The chain's CDR3 is CASSPPEGGETQYF. The DNA of the CDR3 is TGTGCCAGCAGCCCACCCGAGGGCGGGGAGACCCAGTACTTC.

The chain joins TRBV5-1 to TRBJ2-3; 10 nucleotides match TRBD1. CDR1 SGHRS and CDR2 YFSETQ come from the germline V gene. With V trimmed by 4 bases and J by 7 bases, 6 bases remained unmatched. The CDR3 is made up of 14 amino acids. The CDR3 region is CASSKRDRGNTQYF. CDR3 DNA: TGCGCCAGCAGCAAGAGGGACAGGGGAAATACGCAGTATTTT.

The CDR3 here is CAISERGANNEQFF. CDR3 coding DNA: TGTGCCATCAGTGAGCGAGGGGCAAACAATGAGCAGTTCTTC. The chain has TRBV10-3 and TRBJ2-1; the D gene could be TRBD1 or TRBD2 (5 bases each). The CDR3 runs 14 residues. The germline V gene has CDR1 ENHRY and CDR2 SYGVKD. V was clipped by 2 bases and J by 5 bases, with 10 bases between them.